One and the same sample provided the 10 T cell receptor beta chains below, sequenced in a study of shared clonotypes between healthy human individuals. Assay: immunoSEQ multiplex PCR; the TCRdb copy retains only in-frame clones and omits some. The data contain about 2.4 million clones, around nine tenths of them singletons. The source material was naive CD4+ T cells sorted from blood. The subset: CD45RA+ positively selected. The receptors were gathered from a man in his late teens or twenties in good health.

The chain employs TRBV19 and TRBJ2-5; D tentatively reads TRBD1 or TRBD2 (5 bases each). Germline V gene lookup returns CDR1 LNHDA and CDR2 SQIVND (reference sequence). This CDR3 spans 15 amino acids. Trimming cost V 4 bases and J 2 bases, with 14 bases left between them. CDR3 loop: CASSSGDLEQETQYF. CDR3 nucleotides: TGTGCCAGTAGTAGTGGGGACCTGGAACAAGAGACCCAGTACTTC.

Concerning this clone: Other DNA variants within this sample encode the same CDR3. The chain has TRBV6-5 and TRBJ2-3; 10 positions match TRBD1. The CDR3 loop spans 14 amino acids. Germline V gene data show CDR1 as MNHEY and CDR2 as SVGAGI. The V and J ends lost 5 bases and 4 bases, in that order; junction bases with no gene match: 3. The CDR3 region has the DNA TGTGCCAGCAGTCCTGGGACAGGGGCAGATACGCAGTATTTT. It specifies CASSPGTGADTQYF.

V is TRBV7-2 and J is TRBJ2-2; D uncertain. Trimming pared 3 bases from V and 0 bases from J, leaving 11 bases between. CDR1 is SGHTA and CDR2 is FQGNSA in the germline V gene. The CDR3 totals 16 residues. DNA of the CDR3: TGTGCCAGCAGCTTCCGCGGAGCCCCGAACACCGGGGAGCTGTTTTTT. It yields the protein CASSFRGAPNTGELFF. Complete variable domain (other parts from reference TRBV7-2 and TRBJ2-2): GAGVSQSPSNKVTEKGKDVELRCDPISGHTALYWYRQSLGQGLEFLIYFQGNSAPDKSGLPSDRFSAERTGGSVSTLTIQRTQQEDSAVYLCASSFRGAPNTGELFFGEGSRLTVL.

The V and J genes are TRBV7-2 and TRBJ2-1, with 7 bases matching TRBD1. CDR1 and CDR2 (germline): SGHTA, FQGNSA. The CDR3 contains 15 residues. With V trimmed by 5 bases and J by 6 bases, 10 bases remained unmatched. The CDR3 DNA reads as TGTGCCAGCAGCCCCCTGACAGGGATGGGCAATGAGCAGTTCTTC. Translation: CASSPLTGMGNEQFF.

The rearrangement uses TRBV18 and TRBJ2-3, with TRBD2 identical over 8 bases. This CDR3 region has 17 residues. The trim removed 3 bases at V and 2 bases at J, leaving 10 bases unmatched. Germline values: CDR1 KGHSH, CDR2 LQKENI. DNA of the CDR3: TGTGCCAGCTCACCCCGTACTAGCGGACCCTACACAGATACGCAGTATTTT. Amino acids: CASSPRTSGPYTDTQYF.

The V gene is TRBV18, the J gene TRBJ1-6, with D uncertain. The V end was cut by 3 bases, the J end by 4 bases, with 7 bases between. This CDR3 is built from 14 residues. Germline assignment: CDR1 KGHSH and CDR2 LQKENI. Here the CDR3 DNA reads TGTGCCAGCTCACCCGCAGAGTATAATTCACCCCTCCACTTT. This codes for CASSPAEYNSPLHF.

With regard to this clone: The same CDR3 is also encoded by other DNA sequences in this sample. The chain has TRBV5-1 and TRBJ2-5; tentative D call: TRBD1 (6 bases). Germline CDR1 reads SGHRS; CDR2 reads YFSETQ. The V gene lost 0 bases and the J gene lost 5 bases, with 8 bases spanning the gap. CDR3 length: 13 amino acids. CDR3 coding DNA: TGCGCCAGCAGCTTGGGGGGGCCCGAGACCCAGTACTTC. Its translation: CASSLGGPETQYF. The entire variable domain, with the rest obtained from reference TRBV5-1 and TRBJ2-5, is as follows: KAGVTQTPRYLIKTRGQQVTLSCSPISGHRSVSWYQQTPGQGLQFLFEYFSETQRNKGNFPGRFSGRQFSNSRSEMNVSTLELGDSALYLCASSLGGPETQYFGPGTRLLVL.

J is TRBJ2-3 and V is TRBV27, with D uncertain. CDR1 and CDR2 from the germline V gene are MNHEY and SMNVEV (reference sequence). CDR3 length: 16 residues. Trimming took 2 bases from V and 0 from J, leaving 12 bases between them. The CDR3 protein is CASSLMLALSTDTQYF. CDR3 bases: TGTGCCAGCAGTTTAATGTTAGCATTGAGCACAGATACGCAGTATTTT.

On this clone: A much larger clone sits a single nucleotide away, making a read error possible. The same CDR3 arises from other DNA sequences in this sample as well. V and J are TRBV11-2 and TRBJ2-2; unclear D gene. This CDR3 contains 12 residues. The germline V gene has CDR1 SGHAT and CDR2 FQNNGV. The V and J ends lost 3 bases and 3 bases respectively, with 2 bases between them. The chain's CDR3 is CASSLYTGELFF. The CDR3 DNA sequence: TGTGCCAGCAGCTTGTACACCGGGGAGCTGTTTTTT.

Concerning this clone: The sample contains more than one DNA sequence encoding this CDR3. CDR3 sequence reads: CSVDRLNTEAFF. In nucleotides, the CDR3 is TGCAGCGTTGACAGACTGAACACTGAAGCTTTCTTT. The chain uses TRBV29-1 and TRBJ1-1; D gene uncertain. CDR1 SQVTM and CDR2 ANQGSEA come from the germline V gene. V was pared by 3 bases and J by 0 bases, with 5 bases between. There are 12 residues in the CDR3.